This T cell receptor beta chain was documented in a study of blood T cell repertoires in COVID-19 (dated by TCRdb to the early 2020s). About the investigation overall: Samples covering the acute and convalescent phases of COVID-19 were provided by collaborators in the United States, Italy and Spain. The material from the prospective study consisted of cDNA or gDNA derived from T cells, B-cell-depleted T cells, or PBMCs. The dataset comprised deeply sampled blood TCRbeta repertoires from subjects exposed to, actively infected with, or recovered from COVID-19. A freely available public database, intended as a resource for researchers studying the immune response to SARS-CoV-2, is where the repertoires were released. The samples were drawn from the first 160 participants of the ongoing ImmuneRACE study and from 1,254 subjects provided by 6 global collaborators. A de-identified subject ID, COVID-19 status, age in years and sex were almost always included in the sample metadata. Where available, HLA class I and class II types were obtained from metadata supplied by the sample provider rather than from assay-based typing. Here is what the overall study found, with its caveats: The quantity of clinical and demographic metadata differed by source and by participant and was supplied without curation.

Whole blood was collected in K2EDTA tubes by collaborating institutions according to the institutions' own protocols. For TCRbeta analysis, collaborators shipped samples as frozen whole blood, isolated PBMCs, or DNA extracted from either of those sample types. A remark on this clone: Its antigen is currently not known. Nothing much larger sits one base from this clone, and base qualities are not available.

Based on the germline V gene, the CDR1 and CDR2 sequences are LGHNA and YSLEER. The CDR3 runs 15 amino acids, cysteine and phenylalanine included. CDR3 DNA is the only sequence kept; it has 45 bases, read in frame from the first base. Ends trimmed: V by 2 bases, J by 3 bases; bases unmatched to a gene: 4. The immunoSEQ Assay, a bias-controlled multiplex PCR, was used to amplify TCRbeta CDR3 regions from genomic DNA. In the source study's methods: The number of nucleated cells in each sample was estimated by amplification of reference gene primers within the assay. To quantify the absolute abundance of each unique TCRbeta CDR3 rearrangement, sequence reads were collapsed and filtered. For each sample, productive Simpson clonality was calculated as the square root of Simpson's diversity index across productive rearrangements. Here the immuneACCESS table is served through TCRdb, limited to in-frame sequences with V and J called. Missing clones are a known gap in these copies; in checked studies unresolved V genes cover under half, and the rest lacks a known reason. The V and J calls and the clone size are those of that table, but D and trimming were determined from the DNA. Here the sample has about 99,000 clones; nearly 90% occur a single time. The ten largest account for around 3.3% of the sample.

The TCR sequence derives from a man aged 45-65 years in a cohort sampled during active COVID-19. Sequencing input: peripheral blood. The chain employs TRBV4-3 and TRBJ2-1, with 7 junctional bases fitting TRBD2. Here the CDR3 is given as CASSQFERGYNEQFF. DNA sequence: TGCGCCAGCAGCCAATTCGAGCGGGGCTACAATGAGCAGTTCTTC.